This TCR beta chain was obtained from a study of blood T cell repertoires in COVID-19. Study overall: Samples taken during acute and convalescent COVID-19 were collected in the United States, Italy and Spain.

The Seattle site enrolled patients during active infection and followed them longitudinally. Original analysis: Amplification with reference gene primers provided the estimates of nucleated cell counts. Sequencing was performed with immunoSEQ multiplex PCR; in TCRdb, only in-frame clones are kept and a portion is missing. V and J calls and clone size are copied from that table; D and trimming were computed from the DNA. Of about 150,000 clones in the sample, more than 80% were seen once. The CDR3 covers 17 residues. The J segment lost 2 bases and the V segment lost 4 bases, leaving 10 bases of the junction unmatched. Germline-derived CDR1 and CDR2 are SGHVS and FNYEAQ.

The chain has TRBV7-6 and TRBJ2-3; the match to TRBD2 covers 9 bases. The TCR originated in a man between 18 and 29 years old with COVID-19, enrolled during active disease. Sequenced material: peripheral blood. The CDR3 protein is CASSSLALAGLTDTQYF. CDR3 coding DNA: TGTGCCAGCAGCTCCCTCGCTCTAGCGGGACTCACAGATACGCAGTATTTT.